This TCR beta chain was profiled in a study of shared clonotypes between healthy human individuals. Study observations and caveats: Sequencing depth was expected to influence donor clonotype sharing.

Genomic DNA from each subset was divided evenly over several immunoSEQ plates. In the original processing: ImmunoSEQ sequences covered only the junction and lacked quality scores; filtering therefore differed. Using immunoSEQ multiplex PCR, the repertoire was profiled, and TCRdb retains in-frame clones only, with some absent. V, J and clone size reflect that table, while D and trimming were determined from the DNA. Of about 510,000 clones listed, about four fifths were seen once; the top ten hold around 13%. This clone was found a few times. The antigen is not known. Other DNA sequences from this sample encode an identical CDR3 as well. After removal of 3 bases from V and 4 bases from J, the junction contained 3 bases not matched to a gene. CDR3 length: 13 amino acids. CDR1 LNHDA and CDR2 SQIVND come from the germline V gene (reference sequence). In unsorted samples, genomic DNA was obtained using around 100 million PBMCs.

The sample consisted of PBMCs. The receptor's source is a woman in her 40s in good health. Some clones in this sample may be carry-over from other donors' samples. The rearrangement uses TRBV19 and TRBJ2-7, with TRBD1 matching over 7 bases. For the CDR3, the DNA is TGTGCCAGTAGTATCGGGGACAGTTACGAGCAGTACTTC. Protein product: CASSIGDSYEQYF.